In this sample, the clone carrying this T cell receptor beta chain turned up a few times. Clones were sequenced by immunoSEQ multiplex PCR, and TCRdb holds only the in-frame ones, with some missing. This sample has roughly 70,000 clones, with approximately 80% found just once. This sample is part of a study of T cell clones after liver transplantation. Study summary: Samples came from ITN030ST, which attempted immunosuppression withdrawal within 2 years of liver transplantation.

CDR3 length: 16 amino acids. V shed 5 bases and J shed 3 bases, with 17 bases lying between them. Looked up from germline, CDR1 is LNHDA and CDR2 is SQIVND (reference sequence). This TCR came from a human donor who received a liver transplant. The chain employs TRBV19 and TRBJ1-3; tentative D call: TRBD1 (5 bases). The specimen comprised CD4+ T cells from blood, sampled before liver transplant. CDR3 region: CASSAPGSVLGNTIYF. CDR3 nucleotide sequence: TGTGCCAGTAGTGCCCCAGGGTCGGTGCTTGGAAACACCATATATTTT.